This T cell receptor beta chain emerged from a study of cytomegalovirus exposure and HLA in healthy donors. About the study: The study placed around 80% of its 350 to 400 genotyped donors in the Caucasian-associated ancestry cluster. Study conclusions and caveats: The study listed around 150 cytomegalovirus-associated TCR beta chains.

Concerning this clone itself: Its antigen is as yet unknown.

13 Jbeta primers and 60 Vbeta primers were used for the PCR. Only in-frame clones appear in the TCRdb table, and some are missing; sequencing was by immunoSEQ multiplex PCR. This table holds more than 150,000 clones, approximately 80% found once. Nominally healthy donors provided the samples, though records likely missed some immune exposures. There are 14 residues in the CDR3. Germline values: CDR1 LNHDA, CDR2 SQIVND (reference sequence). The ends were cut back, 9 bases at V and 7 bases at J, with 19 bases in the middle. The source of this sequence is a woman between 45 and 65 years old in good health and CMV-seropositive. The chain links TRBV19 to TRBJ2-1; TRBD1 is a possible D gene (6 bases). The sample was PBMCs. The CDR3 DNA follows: TGTGCCAGCTGGACCGGACAGCCTTGGAATGAGCAGTTCTTC. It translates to CASWTGQPWNEQFF.